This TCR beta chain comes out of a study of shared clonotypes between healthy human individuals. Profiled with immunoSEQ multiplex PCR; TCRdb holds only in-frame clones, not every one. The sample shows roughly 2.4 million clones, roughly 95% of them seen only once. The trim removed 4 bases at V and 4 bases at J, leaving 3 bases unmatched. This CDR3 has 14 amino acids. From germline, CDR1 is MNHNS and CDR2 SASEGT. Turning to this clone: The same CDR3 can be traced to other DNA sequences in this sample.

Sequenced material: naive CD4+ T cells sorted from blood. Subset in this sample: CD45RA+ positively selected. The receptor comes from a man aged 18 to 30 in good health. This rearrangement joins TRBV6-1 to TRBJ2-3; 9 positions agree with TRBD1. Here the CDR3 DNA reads TGTGCCAGCAGTGGAACAGGGGGCGCAGATACGCAGTATTTT. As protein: CASSGTGGADTQYF.